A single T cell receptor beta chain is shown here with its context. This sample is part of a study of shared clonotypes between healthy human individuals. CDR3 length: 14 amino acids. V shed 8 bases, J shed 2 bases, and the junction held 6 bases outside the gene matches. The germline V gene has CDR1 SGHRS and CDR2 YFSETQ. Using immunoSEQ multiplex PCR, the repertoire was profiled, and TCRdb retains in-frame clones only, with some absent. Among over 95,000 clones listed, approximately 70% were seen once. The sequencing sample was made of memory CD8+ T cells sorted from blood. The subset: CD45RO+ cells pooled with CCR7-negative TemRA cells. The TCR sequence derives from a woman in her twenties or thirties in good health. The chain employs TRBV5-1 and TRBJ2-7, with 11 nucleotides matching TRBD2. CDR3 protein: CASSNSGRAYEQYF. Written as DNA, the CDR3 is TGCGCCAGTTCAAATAGCGGGAGGGCCTACGAGCAGTACTTC.